The TCR beta chain described here comes from a study of blood T cell repertoires in COVID-19. Across the whole study: Collection of acute and convalescent COVID-19 samples took place in the United States, Italy and Spain. From T cells, B-cell-depleted T cells, or PBMCs came the material, which was cDNA or gDNA.

V dropped 9 bases and J dropped 10; count of bases not matched to a gene: 12. The CDR3 loop spans 13 amino acids. Germline values: CDR1 LNHDA, CDR2 SQIVND (reference sequence). Authors' processing steps: Researchers report that nucleated cell counts were estimated from reference gene primer amplification. Method: immunoSEQ multiplex PCR; TCRdb's copy keeps in-frame clones and lacks some. The V and J calls and clone size come from that table; D and trimming were worked out from the DNA. The sample has more than 85,000 clones; around 76% are singletons. J is TRBJ2-1 and V is TRBV19; the match to TRBD1 covers 7 bases. The sample comprised peripheral blood. The clonotype was recovered from an elderly man with acute or convalescent COVID-19. The CDR3 DNA reads TGTGCCAGCCGGATAACAGGGGCCCCAGAGCAGTTCTTC. This encodes CASRITGAPEQFF. Full variable domain (outside the CDR3, taken from reference TRBV19 and TRBJ2-1): DGGITQSPKYLFRKEGQNVTLSCEQNLNHDAMYWYRQDPGQGLRLIYYSQIVNDFQKGDIAEGYSVSREKKESFPLTVTSAQKNPTAFYLCASRITGAPEQFFGPGTRLTVL.